This T cell receptor beta chain was captured by sequencing in a study of blood T cell repertoires in COVID-19. Whole-study context: Spain, Italy and the United States supplied samples that represented acute and convalescent COVID-19. Sample material is recorded as cDNA or gDNA derived from T cells, B-cell-depleted T cells, or PBMCs.

Per the study methods: Estimation of nucleated cell counts was performed using reference gene primer amplification. Profiled with immunoSEQ multiplex PCR; TCRdb holds only in-frame clones, not every one. The DNA gave D and trimming, while V, J and clone size come from that table. Among some 310,000 clones listed, around 87% were seen once. Trimming left V 3 bases short and J 0 bases short, with 12 bases between. CDR3 length: 15 residues. The V gene's germline CDR1 is DFQATT and CDR2 SNEGSKA (reference sequence). This receptor was obtained from a man aged 50 to 59 with active or convalescent COVID-19. The rearrangement joins TRBV20-1 to TRBJ1-5, with D possibly being TRBD1 (6 bases). Sequencing was carried out using peripheral blood. CDR3 in DNA: TGCAGTGCTAGTGAGACAGGACGTAGCAATCAGCCCCAGCATTTT. This translates into CSASETGRSNQPQHF.